Given below is one T cell receptor beta chain in context. Its specificity is not known. Per germline, CDR1 LNHDA and CDR2 SQIVND (reference sequence). The CDR3 loop spans 14 amino acids. With 3 bases removed from V and 2 bases from J, the gap between germline ends came to 10 bases. The sample comes from a study of T cell responses to AZD1222 COVID-19 vaccine. The study's findings and limits: There were mostly white British donors and more females than males, and clonal diversity was possibly underestimated. Spike-specific TCR breadth and depth went up after people got two AZD1222 doses.

Sequencing used immunoSEQ multiplex PCR; TCRdb keeps in-frame clones, though not all of them. Seen here are about 160,000 clones, about 90% observed once, and the top ten hold more than 5.5%. The genes are TRBV19 and TRBJ1-1; D not certain. The sample was peripheral blood, taken on day 0 of AZD1222 vaccination. This clonotype was sampled from an adult in good health. Here the CDR3 reads CASSISTYNTEAFF. The CDR3 DNA follows: TGTGCCAGTAGTATTTCAACCTATAACACTGAAGCTTTCTTT.